A single sample is the source of the 5 T cell receptor beta chains below, sequenced in a study of T-cell reconstitution after alpha-beta-depleted transplantation in children. Unique molecular identifiers were used to barcode this TCRbeta library. TCRdb re-called the PCR reads with MiXCR, one entry per CDR3 protein. The sample lists some 500,000 distinct CDR3 sequences, about 17% occurring once. The sample consisted of PBMCs from the stem cell graft donor, taken from the stem cell graft. These receptor sequences come from a human donor who donated a stem cell graft to a child with acute lymphoblastic leukemia.

This chain uses TRBV7-9 with TRBJ2-3; 12 bases map to TRBD2. Trimming cost V 4 bases and J 6 bases; bases outside gene matches: 2. Germline values: CDR1 SEHNR, CDR2 FQNEAQ (reference sequence). This CDR3 comprises 14 residues. CDR3 nucleotide sequence: TGTGCCAGCAGCTGGACTAGCGGGGAGGATACGCAGTATTTT. Translating it yields CASSWTSGEDTQYF.

This clonotype came up a few times. The genes are TRBV2 and TRBJ2-1; 7 bases agree with TRBD1. V shed 7 bases and J 0 bases; nucleotides not matched to a gene: 3. CDR3 length equals 14 residues. The V gene's germline CDR1 is SNHLY and CDR2 FYNNEI. The CDR3 is CASKRDSSYNEQFF. CDR3 bases: TGTGCCAGCAAAAGGGACAGCTCCTACAATGAGCAGTTCTTC.

The chain recombines TRBV27 with TRBJ2-5; TRBD2 matches 8 bases. The CDR3 consists of 15 residues. Germline V lookup: CDR1 MNHEY, CDR2 SMNVEV (reference sequence). The junction had 7 bases not matched to a gene; V was cut back by 5 bases and J by 2 bases. The DNA for the CDR3 is TGTGCCAGCAGTCTAACATCTAGCGGGCAAGAGACCCAGTACTTC. This encodes CASSLTSSGQETQYF.

This clonotype showed up just a few times. The chain is built from TRBV25-1 and TRBJ1-4; D remains ambiguous. The V gene's germline CDR1 is MGHDK and CDR2 SYGVNS. V was shortened by 1 base and J by 0 bases, with 12 bases between the two germline ends. This CDR3 contains 17 residues. CDR3 nucleotides: TGTGCCAGCAGTGAATTGACCAGATTCTCAACTAATGAAAAACTGTTTTTT. It specifies CASSELTRFSTNEKLFF.

CDR3 sequence reads: CASSLGLRAGGSYEQYF. DNA of the CDR3: TGTGCCAGCAGCTTAGGCCTTCGGGCGGGAGGCTCCTACGAGCAGTACTTC. This chain joins TRBV13 and TRBJ2-7, with 8 nucleotides matching TRBD2. V lost 0 bases to trimming and J lost 0 bases; unmatched junction nucleotides: 7. CDR3 size: 17 residues. Per germline, CDR1 PRHDT and CDR2 FYEKMQ (reference sequence).